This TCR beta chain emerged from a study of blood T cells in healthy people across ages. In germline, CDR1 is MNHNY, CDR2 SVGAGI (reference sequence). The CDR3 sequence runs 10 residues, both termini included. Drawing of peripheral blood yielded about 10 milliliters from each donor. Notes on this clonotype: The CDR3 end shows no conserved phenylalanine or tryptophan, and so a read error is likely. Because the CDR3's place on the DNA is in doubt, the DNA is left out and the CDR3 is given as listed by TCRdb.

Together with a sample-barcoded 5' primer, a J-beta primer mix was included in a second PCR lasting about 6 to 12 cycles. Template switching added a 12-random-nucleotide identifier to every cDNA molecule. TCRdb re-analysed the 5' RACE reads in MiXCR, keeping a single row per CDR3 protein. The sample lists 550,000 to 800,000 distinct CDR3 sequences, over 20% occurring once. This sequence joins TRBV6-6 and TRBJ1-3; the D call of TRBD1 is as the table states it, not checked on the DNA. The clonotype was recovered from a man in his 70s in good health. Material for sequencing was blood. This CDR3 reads CASRRTGDIL.